The TCR beta chain under discussion was sequenced for a study of blood T cell repertoires in COVID-19. Study-wide background: Material from acute and convalescent COVID-19 was sourced from the United States, Italy and Spain.

This CDR3 spans 14 amino acids. The V and J ends lost 2 bases and 7 bases respectively, with 9 bases between them. Germline assignment: CDR1 MDHEN and CDR2 SYDVKM. TCRdb keeps only in-frame clones here, not all; method: immunoSEQ multiplex PCR. Here the sample spans almost 200,000 clones, 89% being singletons. The age range of participants was about 18 to 95 years, with residence in more than 20 US areas. Membership in each cohort depended on participant-reported clinical history. Each recovered donor of Cohort 3 presented with two negative PCRs, clearance, or symptom resolution. The TCR originated in a woman between 18 and 29 years old who had recovered from COVID-19. Sequencing used PBMCs or T cells enriched from blood (not recorded which). The rearrangement uses TRBV28 and TRBJ1-6; D perhaps matches TRBD1 (5 bases). DNA for the CDR3: TGTGCCAGCAGTTTAAGGGCAGGGAATTCACCCCTCCACTTT. Translation gives CASSLRAGNSPLHF.